The T cell receptor (beta chain) described here comes from a study of human T cells and chemical hapten exposure. Broader study findings: Expanded TCRs made up significantly more big CDR3 similarity clusters than controls did.

CDR1 is ENHRY, CDR2 SYGVKD, per germline. The ends lost 10 bases at V and 2 bases at J; junction bases unmatched: 4. This CDR3 is built from 12 residues. Time point described: patch test 1, 2 weeks after DPC sensitization. Documented treatment: therapeutic diphenylcyclopropenone sensitization with weekly scalp DPC. Alopecia patients between 18 and 70 years old and suitable for DPC were used as donors. This clonotype was detected only a few times. What it binds is not known. As processed by the authors: Sample TCR counts, which ranged from about 23,224 to 700,000, had a median of roughly 100,000. TCRdb called the RACE reads again in MiXCR, with one record for every CDR3 protein. These V and J calls originate from TCRdb's pipeline instead of the authors' own analysis. This table holds 120,000 or so distinct CDR3 sequences, around 13% found once.

The source was whole blood, collected in connection with sensitization to the hapten diphenylcyclopropenone (DPC). The rearrangement links TRBV10-3 to TRBJ2-5; 7 bases are shared with TRBD1. The receptor was derived from a man aged 18 to 29 with alopecia areata. Some clones in this sample may be carry-over from other donors' samples. CDR3 sequence (DNA): TGTGCCAGCAGGGGGAATCAAGAGACCCAGTACTTC. Translated: CASRGNQETQYF.